Listed below are T cell receptor beta chains from one sample, sequenced in a study of cytomegalovirus exposure and HLA in healthy donors. Method: immunoSEQ multiplex PCR; TCRdb's copy keeps in-frame clones and lacks some. The sample has approximately 140,000 clones, 75% to 85% seen once. The sample consisted of PBMCs. These receptors were collected from a female donor in good health and CMV-seronegative. Each CDR3 is given with its conserved first and last residue. A D gene is named only where the DNA matches it firmly. Some rows have no size entry. The others give once, few or many, or a class for an expanded clone.

d_gene: TRBD1; j_gene: TRBJ1-6; abundance: -; v_gene: TRBV9; CDR3nt: TGTGCCAGCAGCCCGCCGGGACAGGCCCATTCACCCCTCCACTTT; CDR3aa: CASSPPGQAHSPLHF
d_gene: -; j_gene: TRBJ2-3; abundance: -; v_gene: TRBV6-6; CDR3nt: TGTGCCAGCAGTTACGGGGGGACTGGCACAGATACGCAGTATTTT; CDR3aa: CASSYGGTGTDTQYF
d_gene: -; j_gene: TRBJ2-1; abundance: -; v_gene: TRBV29-1; CDR3nt: TGCAGCGCTACTAGGGGGTTTACCTACAATGAGCAGTTCTTC; CDR3aa: CSATRGFTYNEQFF
d_gene: TRBD2; j_gene: TRBJ2-3; abundance: many; v_gene: TRBV5-6; CDR3nt: TGTGCCAGCAGCTATCTAGCGGGGGTCACAGATACGCAGTATTTT; CDR3aa: CASSYLAGVTDTQYF
d_gene: -; j_gene: TRBJ2-1; abundance: -; v_gene: TRBV11-3; CDR3nt: TGTGCCAGCAGCTTAGACGGTGCCTACAATGAGCAGTTCTTC; CDR3aa: CASSLDGAYNEQFF
d_gene: TRBD2; j_gene: TRBJ2-1; abundance: -; v_gene: TRBV12-5; CDR3nt: TGTGCTAGTGGTTTACCTAGCGGGAGTGCCTACAATGAGCAGTTCTTC; CDR3aa: CASGLPSGSAYNEQFF
d_gene: -; j_gene: TRBJ2-7; abundance: -; v_gene: TRBV2; CDR3nt: TGTGCCAGCAGTGAAACCCTAGCGTCAGGGGAGCAGTACTTC; CDR3aa: CASSETLASGEQYF
d_gene: -; j_gene: TRBJ1-1; abundance: -; v_gene: TRBV11-3; CDR3nt: TGTGCCAGCACCCAAGGCCGGGGAACTGAAGCTTTCTTT; CDR3aa: CASTQGRGTEAFF
d_gene: -; j_gene: TRBJ2-7; abundance: -; v_gene: TRBV25-1; CDR3nt: TGTGCCAGCAGTGAATTTCAGGGGGGCCCCGTCGAGCAGTACTTC; CDR3aa: CASSEFQGGPVEQYF
d_gene: TRBD2; j_gene: TRBJ2-7; abundance: -; v_gene: TRBV5-4; CDR3nt: TGTGCCAGCAGCTTAGCGGGGGTGATGACCTACGAGCAGTACTTC; CDR3aa: CASSLAGVMTYEQYF
d_gene: -; j_gene: TRBJ2-1; abundance: -; v_gene: TRBV7-9; CDR3nt: TGTGCCAGCAGCTCCCAGGGTTTTGAGCAGTTCTTC; CDR3aa: CASSSQGFEQFF
d_gene: TRBD1; j_gene: TRBJ1-2; abundance: -; v_gene: TRBV6-1; CDR3nt: TGTGCCAGGAGAACAGGGGACGGCTACACCTTC; CDR3aa: CARRTGDGYTF
d_gene: TRBD2; j_gene: TRBJ2-1; abundance: -; v_gene: TRBV6-4; CDR3nt: TGTGCCAGCAGCCTTGGACTAGCGGGAGCTGGGAATGAGCAGTTCTTC; CDR3aa: CASSLGLAGAGNEQFF
d_gene: TRBD2; j_gene: TRBJ2-7; abundance: -; v_gene: TRBV16; CDR3nt: TGTGCCAGCAGCCAATCCCTAGCGGGAGCCGAGCAGTACTTC; CDR3aa: CASSQSLAGAEQYF
d_gene: TRBD1; j_gene: TRBJ1-4; abundance: -; v_gene: TRBV10-3; CDR3nt: TGTGCCATCAGAGGGGACAGGGCTGGCGAAAAACTGTTTTTT; CDR3aa: CAIRGDRAGEKLFF
d_gene: TRBD1; j_gene: TRBJ1-1; abundance: -; v_gene: TRBV29-1; CDR3nt: TGCAGCGCTTCGGACAGGGCGAACACTGAAGCTTTCTTT; CDR3aa: CSASDRANTEAFF
d_gene: TRBD2; j_gene: TRBJ2-1; abundance: -; v_gene: TRBV29-1; CDR3nt: TGCAGCGAACTTAGCGGGGGAGACGGTGAGCAGTTCTTC; CDR3aa: CSELSGGDGEQFF
d_gene: -; j_gene: TRBJ1-5; abundance: few; v_gene: TRBV5-5; CDR3nt: TGTGCCAGCAGCTACCAGCAGGGGAGGGAGAATCAGCCCCAGCATTTT; CDR3aa: CASSYQQGRENQPQHF
d_gene: TRBD1; j_gene: TRBJ2-2; abundance: -; v_gene: TRBV19; CDR3nt: TGTGCCAGTAGTGCAGGGGGCTGGACCGGGGAGCTGTTTTTT; CDR3aa: CASSAGGWTGELFF
d_gene: TRBD2; j_gene: TRBJ2-3; abundance: -; v_gene: TRBV9; CDR3nt: TGTGCCAGCAGCGTGGGGGGGATTAGCACAGATACGCAGTATTTT; CDR3aa: CASSVGGISTDTQYF
d_gene: -; j_gene: TRBJ1-5; abundance: -; v_gene: TRBV7-8; CDR3nt: TGTGCCAGCAGCTTATTGGCAGGTCGGTTAGTAAATCAGCCCCAGCATTTT; CDR3aa: CASSLLAGRLVNQPQHF
d_gene: -; j_gene: TRBJ2-7; abundance: -; v_gene: TRBV7-2; CDR3nt: TGTGCCAGCAGCTTACAACAGACAAAGCAGTACTTC; CDR3aa: CASSLQQTKQYF
d_gene: -; j_gene: TRBJ2-5; abundance: -; v_gene: TRBV7-2; CDR3nt: TGTGCCAGCAGCGCCCAGGGGGGAGGCGAGACCCAGTACTTC; CDR3aa: CASSAQGGGETQYF